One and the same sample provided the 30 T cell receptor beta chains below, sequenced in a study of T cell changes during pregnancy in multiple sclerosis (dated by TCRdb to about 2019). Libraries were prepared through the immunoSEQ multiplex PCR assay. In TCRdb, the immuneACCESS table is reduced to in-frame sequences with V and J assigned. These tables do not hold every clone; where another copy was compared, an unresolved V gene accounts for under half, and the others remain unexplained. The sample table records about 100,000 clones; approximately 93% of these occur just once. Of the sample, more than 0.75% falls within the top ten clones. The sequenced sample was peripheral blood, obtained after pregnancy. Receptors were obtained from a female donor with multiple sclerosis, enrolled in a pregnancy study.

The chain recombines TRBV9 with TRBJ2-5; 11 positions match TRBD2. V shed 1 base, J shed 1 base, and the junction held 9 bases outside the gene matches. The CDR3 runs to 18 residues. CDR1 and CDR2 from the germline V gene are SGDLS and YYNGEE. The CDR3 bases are TGTGCCAGCAGCGTATCGGAGGGGACTAGCGGCATCCAAGAGACCCAGTACTTC. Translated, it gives CASSVSEGTSGIQETQYF.

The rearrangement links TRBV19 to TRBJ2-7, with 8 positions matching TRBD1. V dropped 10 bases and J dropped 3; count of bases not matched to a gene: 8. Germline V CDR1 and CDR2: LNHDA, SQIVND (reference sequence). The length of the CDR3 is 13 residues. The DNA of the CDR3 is TGTGCCACCAGACAGGGGAACCACTACGAGCAGTACTTC. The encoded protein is CATRQGNHYEQYF.

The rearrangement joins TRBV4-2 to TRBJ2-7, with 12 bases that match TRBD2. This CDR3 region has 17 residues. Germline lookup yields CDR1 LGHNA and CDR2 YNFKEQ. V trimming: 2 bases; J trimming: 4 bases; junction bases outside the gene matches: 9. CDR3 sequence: CASSQPRPGLAGYEQYF. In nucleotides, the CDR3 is TGTGCCAGCAGCCAACCTAGGCCAGGACTAGCGGGATACGAGCAGTACTTC.

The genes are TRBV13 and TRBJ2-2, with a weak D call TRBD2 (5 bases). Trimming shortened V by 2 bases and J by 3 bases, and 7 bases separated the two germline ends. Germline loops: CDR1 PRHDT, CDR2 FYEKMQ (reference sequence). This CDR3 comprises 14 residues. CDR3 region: CASSLMGDTGELFF. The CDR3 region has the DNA TGTGCCAGCAGCTTAATGGGAGACACCGGGGAGCTGTTTTTT.

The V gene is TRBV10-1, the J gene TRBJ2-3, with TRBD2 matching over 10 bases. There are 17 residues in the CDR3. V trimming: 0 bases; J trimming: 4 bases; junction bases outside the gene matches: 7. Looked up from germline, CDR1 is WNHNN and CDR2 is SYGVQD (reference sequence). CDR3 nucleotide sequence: TGCGCCAGCAGTGAGTCAAGGGCTAGCGGGAGCTCAGATACGCAGTATTTT. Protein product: CASSESRASGSSDTQYF.

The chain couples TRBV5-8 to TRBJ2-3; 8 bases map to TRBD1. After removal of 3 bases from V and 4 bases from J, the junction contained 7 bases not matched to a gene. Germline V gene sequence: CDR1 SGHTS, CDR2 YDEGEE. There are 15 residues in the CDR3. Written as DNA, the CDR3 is TGTGCCAGCAGCTCGGGACAGGTGGTGGCAGATACGCAGTATTTT. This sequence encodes CASSSGQVVADTQYF.

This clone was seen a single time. The CDR3 region has the DNA TGTGCCAGCAGTCCAGGACAGGGGACCAAGCAGTACTTC. Encoded protein: CASSPGQGTKQYF. This chain joins TRBV2 and TRBJ2-7; 9 bases are shared with TRBD1. J gave up 8 bases and V 5 bases, and 7 bases lay outside the gene matches. This CDR3 has 13 amino acids. CDR1 is SNHLY and CDR2 is FYNNEI in the germline V gene.

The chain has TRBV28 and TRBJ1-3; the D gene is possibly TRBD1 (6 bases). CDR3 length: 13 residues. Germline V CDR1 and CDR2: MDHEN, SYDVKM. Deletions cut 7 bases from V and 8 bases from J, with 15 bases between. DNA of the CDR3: TGTGCCAGCATCCCACAGGGCCGGGACACCATATATTTT. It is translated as CASIPQGRDTIYF.

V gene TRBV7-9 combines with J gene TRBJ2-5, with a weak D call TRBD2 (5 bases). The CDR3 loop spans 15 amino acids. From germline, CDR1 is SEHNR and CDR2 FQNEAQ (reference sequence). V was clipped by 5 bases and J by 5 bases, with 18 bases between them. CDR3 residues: CASSLTIDRGETQYF. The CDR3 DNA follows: TGTGCCAGCAGCCTTACGATAGACCGAGGGGAGACCCAGTACTTC.

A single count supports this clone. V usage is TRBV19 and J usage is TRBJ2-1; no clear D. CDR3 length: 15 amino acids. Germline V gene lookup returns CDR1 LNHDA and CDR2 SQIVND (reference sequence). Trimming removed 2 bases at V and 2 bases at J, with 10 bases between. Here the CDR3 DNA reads TGTGCCAGTAGTATAAGAGATGGTCCCTACAATGAGCAGTTCTTC. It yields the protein CASSIRDGPYNEQFF.

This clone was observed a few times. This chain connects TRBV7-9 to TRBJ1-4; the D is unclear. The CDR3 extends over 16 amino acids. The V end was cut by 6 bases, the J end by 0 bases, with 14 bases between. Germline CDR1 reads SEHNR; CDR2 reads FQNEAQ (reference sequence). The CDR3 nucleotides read TGTGCCAGCAGTCCCCCCGTATTTGCAACTAATGAAAAACTGTTTTTT. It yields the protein CASSPPVFATNEKLFF.

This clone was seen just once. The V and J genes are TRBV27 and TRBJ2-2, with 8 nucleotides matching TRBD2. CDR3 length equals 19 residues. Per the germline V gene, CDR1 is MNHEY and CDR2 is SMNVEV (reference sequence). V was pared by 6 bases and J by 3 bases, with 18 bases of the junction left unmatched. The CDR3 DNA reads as TGTGCCAGCAGACCTACCTGGGGGACGGGAGGGGACTACACCGGGGAGCTGTTTTTT. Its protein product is CASRPTWGTGGDYTGELFF.

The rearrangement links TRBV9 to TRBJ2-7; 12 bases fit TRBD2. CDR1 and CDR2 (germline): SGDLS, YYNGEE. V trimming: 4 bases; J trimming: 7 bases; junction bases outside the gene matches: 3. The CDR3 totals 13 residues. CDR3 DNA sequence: TGTGCCAGCAGCCGCGGACTAGCGGGGGAGCAGTACTTC. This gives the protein CASSRGLAGEQYF.

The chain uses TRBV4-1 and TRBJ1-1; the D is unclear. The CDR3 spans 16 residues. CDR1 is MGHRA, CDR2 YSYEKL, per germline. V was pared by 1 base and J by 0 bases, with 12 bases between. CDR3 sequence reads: CASSQANEAMNTEAFF. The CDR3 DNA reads TGCGCCAGCAGCCAAGCCAATGAGGCGATGAACACTGAAGCTTTCTTT.

The CDR3 bases are TGTGCCAGCAGTTTGGGGGGGCAGTACGAGCAGTACTTC. This sequence encodes CASSLGGQYEQYF. V is TRBV27 and J is TRBJ2-7, with D maybe TRBD2 (7 bases). The CDR3 sequence is 13 residues long. Germline V gene data show CDR1 as MNHEY and CDR2 as SMNVEV (reference sequence). V was trimmed by 3 bases and J by 4 bases, leaving 10 bases between them.

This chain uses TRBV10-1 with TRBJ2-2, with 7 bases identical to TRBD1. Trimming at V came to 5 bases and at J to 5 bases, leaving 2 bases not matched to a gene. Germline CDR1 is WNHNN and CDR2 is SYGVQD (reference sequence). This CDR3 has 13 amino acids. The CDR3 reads CASSRQGTGELFF. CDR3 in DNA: TGCGCCAGCAGTAGACAGGGTACCGGGGAGCTGTTTTTT.

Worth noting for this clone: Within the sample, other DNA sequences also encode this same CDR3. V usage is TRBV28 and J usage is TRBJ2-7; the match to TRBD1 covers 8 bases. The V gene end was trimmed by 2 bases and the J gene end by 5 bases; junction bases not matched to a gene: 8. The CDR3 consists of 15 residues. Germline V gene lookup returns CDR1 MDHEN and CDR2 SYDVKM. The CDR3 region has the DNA TGTGCCAGCAGTTTAGTCTTAGGACAGGGCCACGAGCAGTACTTC. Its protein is CASSLVLGQGHEQYF.

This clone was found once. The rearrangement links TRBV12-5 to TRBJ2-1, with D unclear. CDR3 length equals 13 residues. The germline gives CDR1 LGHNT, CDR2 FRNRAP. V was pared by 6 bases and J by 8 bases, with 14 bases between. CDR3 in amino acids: CASGTWNEDEQFF. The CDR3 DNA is TGTGCTAGTGGCACCTGGAACGAGGATGAGCAGTTCTTC.

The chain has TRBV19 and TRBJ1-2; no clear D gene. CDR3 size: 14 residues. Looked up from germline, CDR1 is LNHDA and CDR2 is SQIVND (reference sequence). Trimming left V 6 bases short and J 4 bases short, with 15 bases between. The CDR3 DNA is TGTGCCAGTAGCCCTGGAAGCGGGGTCTATGGCTACACCTTC. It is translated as CASSPGSGVYGYTF.

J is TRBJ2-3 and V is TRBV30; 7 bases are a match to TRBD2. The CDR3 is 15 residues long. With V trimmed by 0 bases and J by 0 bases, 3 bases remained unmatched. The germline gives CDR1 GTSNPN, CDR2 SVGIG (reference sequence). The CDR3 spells CAWSVGGRSTDTQYF. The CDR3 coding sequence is TGTGCCTGGAGTGTCGGCGGGAGAAGCACAGATACGCAGTATTTT.

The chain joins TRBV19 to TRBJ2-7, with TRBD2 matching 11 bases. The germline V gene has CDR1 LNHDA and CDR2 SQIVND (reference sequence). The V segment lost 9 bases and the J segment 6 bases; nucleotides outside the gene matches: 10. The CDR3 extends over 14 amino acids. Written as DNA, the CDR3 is TGTGCCAGCGGACTAGCGGGTGGGGTCGGCGAGCAGTACTTC. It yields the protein CASGLAGGVGEQYF.

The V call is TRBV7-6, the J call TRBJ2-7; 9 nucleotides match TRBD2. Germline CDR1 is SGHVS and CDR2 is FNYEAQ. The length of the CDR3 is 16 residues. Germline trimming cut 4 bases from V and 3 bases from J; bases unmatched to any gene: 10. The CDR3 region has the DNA TGTGCCAGCAGCTCACCGTTAGCGGGAGCCCACTACGAGCAGTACTTC. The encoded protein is CASSSPLAGAHYEQYF.

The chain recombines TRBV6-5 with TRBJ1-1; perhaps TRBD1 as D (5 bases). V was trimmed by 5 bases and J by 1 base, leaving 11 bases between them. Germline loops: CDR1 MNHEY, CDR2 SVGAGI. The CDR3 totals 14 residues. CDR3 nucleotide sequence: TGTGCCAGCAGTAAGCCCGGGGGGAACACTGAAGCTTTCTTT. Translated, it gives CASSKPGGNTEAFF.

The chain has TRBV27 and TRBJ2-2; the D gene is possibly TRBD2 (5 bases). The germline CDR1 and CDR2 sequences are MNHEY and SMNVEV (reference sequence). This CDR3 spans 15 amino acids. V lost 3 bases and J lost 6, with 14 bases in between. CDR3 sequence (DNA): TGTGCCAGCAGTTTCTCCCCACTCGGGGCCGGGGAGCTGTTTTTT. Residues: CASSFSPLGAGELFF.

The CDR3: CASSHHFTGRPYNEQFF. The CDR3 DNA follows: TGTGCCAGCAGCCACCACTTTACAGGGCGCCCCTACAATGAGCAGTTCTTC. The chain recombines TRBV4-2 with TRBJ2-1; tentatively, D is TRBD1 (6 bases). The V end was cut by 3 bases, the J end by 2 bases, with 17 bases between. Looked up from germline, CDR1 is LGHNA and CDR2 is YNFKEQ. The CDR3 spans 17 residues.

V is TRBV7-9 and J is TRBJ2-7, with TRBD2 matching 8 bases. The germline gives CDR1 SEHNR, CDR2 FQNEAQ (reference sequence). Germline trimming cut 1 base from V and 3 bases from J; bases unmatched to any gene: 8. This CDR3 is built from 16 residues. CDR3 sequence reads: CASSLGSGGALYEQYF. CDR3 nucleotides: TGTGCCAGCAGCTTAGGATCGGGAGGGGCCCTCTACGAGCAGTACTTC.

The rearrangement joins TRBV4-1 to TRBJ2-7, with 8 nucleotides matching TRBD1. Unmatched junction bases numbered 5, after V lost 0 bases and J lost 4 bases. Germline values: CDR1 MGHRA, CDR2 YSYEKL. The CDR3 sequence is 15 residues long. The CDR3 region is CASSQDVQGAYEQYF. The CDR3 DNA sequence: TGCGCCAGCAGCCAAGATGTGCAGGGGGCATACGAGCAGTACTTC.

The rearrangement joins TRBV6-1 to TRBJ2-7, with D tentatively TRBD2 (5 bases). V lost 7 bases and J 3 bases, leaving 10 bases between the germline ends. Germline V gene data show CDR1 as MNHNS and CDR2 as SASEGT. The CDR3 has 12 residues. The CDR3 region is CASMGAVYEQYF. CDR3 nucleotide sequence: TGTGCCAGCATGGGAGCTGTCTACGAGCAGTACTTC.

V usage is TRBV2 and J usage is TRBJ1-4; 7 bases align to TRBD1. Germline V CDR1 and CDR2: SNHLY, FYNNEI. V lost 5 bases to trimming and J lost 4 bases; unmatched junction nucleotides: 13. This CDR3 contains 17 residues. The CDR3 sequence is CASSFETPRDSNEKLFF. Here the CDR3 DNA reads TGTGCCAGCAGTTTCGAAACGCCCCGGGACAGTAATGAAAAACTGTTTTTT.

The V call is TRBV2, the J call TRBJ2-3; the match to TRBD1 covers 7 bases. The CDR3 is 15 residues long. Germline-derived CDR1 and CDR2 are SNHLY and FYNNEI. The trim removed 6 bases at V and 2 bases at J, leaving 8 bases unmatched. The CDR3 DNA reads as TGTGCCAGCAGGAAGGGGGCCAGAAACACAGATACGCAGTATTTT. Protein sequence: CASRKGARNTDTQYF.